The clone carrying this TCR beta chain was detected many times. The antigen remains unidentified. These data belong to a study of T-cell memory formation after mild COVID-19. General study points: Memory sampled before infection contained some responding clones, suggesting cross-reactive memory joined. Unconfirmed was the SARS-CoV-2 specificity of second-wave clones that peaked on day 37. Contracting CD4+ clones lay largely in CM and EM, with CD8+ ones residing in EMRA.

The V gene lost 0 bases and the J gene lost 2 bases, with 16 bases spanning the gap. This CDR3 comprises 17 residues. Germline loops: CDR1 SGDLS, CDR2 YYNGEE. 5'RACE with constant-segment primers yielded barcoded, UMI-tagged TCR alpha and TCR beta cDNA libraries. MiXCR, applied by TCRdb to the 5' RACE reads, yields one record per CDR3 protein. This sample has 65,000 to 95,000 distinct CDR3 sequences, with around 13% found just once. Sequenced material: PBMCs or a T cell subset sorted from them (not recorded which). This clonotype was sampled from a man in his late teens or twenties who had mild COVID-19 (a few samples of this study predate the infection). Cell type and time point are not known. The chain has TRBV9 and TRBJ2-3; no clear D. Here the CDR3 DNA reads TGTGCCAGCAGCGTAGGCGAGGTGGTTTTGAACACAGATACGCAGTATTTT. Residues: CASSVGEVVLNTDTQYF.